This paragraph reports one T cell receptor (beta chain). Its binding antigen is unknown. No much larger clonotype is one base removed from it; base qualities were not supplied. These data are taken from a study of blood T cell repertoires in COVID-19 (dated by TCRdb to the early 2020s). About the full investigation: The collaborator samples originated in the United States, Italy and Spain and spanned the acute and convalescent phases of COVID-19. The material from the prospective study consisted of cDNA or gDNA derived from T cells, B-cell-depleted T cells, or PBMCs. Subjects who had been exposed to COVID-19, were actively infected with it, or had recovered from it provided the deeply sampled blood TCRbeta repertoires that made up the dataset. A freely available public database, intended as a resource for researchers studying the immune response to SARS-CoV-2, is where the repertoires were released. The samples were drawn from the first 160 participants of the ongoing ImmuneRACE study and from roughly 1,300 subjects provided by 6 global collaborators. Sample metadata almost always included a de-identified subject ID, COVID-19 status, age in years and sex. Where HLA class I and class II types were available, the types were taken from metadata supplied by the sample provider, not from assay-based typing. Study-wide conclusions, independent of this receptor: The amount of clinical and demographic metadata varied by source and participant and was provided uncurated.

The immunoSEQ Assay, a bias-controlled multiplex PCR, was used to amplify TCRbeta CDR3 regions from genomic DNA. The source study handled its data this way. Within the assay, amplification of reference gene primers was used to estimate how many nucleated cells each sample contained. To quantify the absolute abundance of each unique TCRbeta CDR3 rearrangement, sequence reads were collapsed and filtered. Productive Simpson clonality was computed per sample as the square root of Simpson's diversity index over productive rearrangements. TCRdb's version of the immuneACCESS table is confined to in-frame rearrangements and falls short of the full clone set. An unresolved V gene accounts for under half of the shortfall where checked; the remainder is of unknown origin. The V and J calls and clone size are taken from that table; D and trimming were inferred from the DNA. The sample records over 250,000 clones, more than 75% of which are singletons. About 2.7% of the sample is held by the ten biggest clonotypes.

In the prospective study, participants were roughly 18 to 95 years old, resided in about 25 geographic areas of the United States, and were enrolled through a virtual design. To assign participants to cohorts, the prospective study relied on clinical history that participants themselves reported in a screening survey and a study questionnaire. ImmuneRACE Cohort 3 recovered participants were defined by two consecutive negative NP/OP PCR tests, healthcare professional clearance, or symptom resolution. In the prospective study, mobile phlebotomists collected whole blood, serum and a nasopharyngeal or oropharyngeal swab from each participant. Additional blood draws and questionnaires over an approximately two-month period could optionally be provided by prospective study participants. Before DNA extraction, blood samples from the prospective study were shipped at room temperature or frozen. The trim is 8 bases for V and 8 bases for J, with a gap of 18 bases between the germline ends. As encoded in the germline V gene, CDR1 is SGHTA while CDR2 is FQGNSA. From the cysteine through the phenylalanine, the CDR3 covers 13 amino acids. The kept DNA is CDR3 alone, 39 bases in frame from the first base.

The rearrangement combines TRBV7-2 with TRBJ1-1; possibly the D gene is TRBD1, per 6 matching bases. Sequences were obtained from PBMCs or T cells enriched from blood (not recorded which). The TCR was taken from a woman aged 18 to 35 who had recovered from COVID-19. CDR3 reads: CASSVGGPVEAFF. The sequenced DNA is TGTGCCAGCTCCGTCGGGGGGCCCGTCGAAGCTTTCTTT.